Following are 32 T cell receptor beta chains from one sample sequenced in a study of T cell responses to AZD1222 COVID-19 vaccine. Assay used: immunoSEQ multiplex PCR; TCRdb lists only in-frame clones, some missing. In the table there are about 84,000 clones, over 75% of which are singletons. The input for sequencing was peripheral blood, taken 28 days after the second AZD1222 dose. The receptors originated from an adult who received the AZD1222 COVID-19 vaccine.

A remark on this clone: Sequence at one end of the junction differs from germline and may be a read error. Distinct nucleotide sequences in the sample also encode this CDR3. The chain recombines TRBV7-6 with TRBJ2-5; D is perhaps TRBD2 (6 bases). The length of the CDR3 is 16 residues. Germline V gene lookup returns CDR1 SGHVS and CDR2 FNYEAQ. CDR3 sequence reads: CASSPNPPGDGETQYF. The CDR3 bases are TGTGCCAGCAGCCCCAACCCCCCGGGGGATGGGGAGACTCAGTACTTC.

The V gene is TRBV28, the J gene TRBJ1-6, with no clear D. From germline, CDR1 is MDHEN and CDR2 SYDVKM. The CDR3 loop spans 12 amino acids. Between the trimmed V and J ends, which lost 6 bases and 16 bases, there was a span of 16 bases. The CDR3 nucleotides read TGTGCCAGCAGCCAAAGGTCGGGCGCTCTCCACTTT. It encodes CASSQRSGALHF.

The chain combines TRBV11-2 with TRBJ1-2; D ambiguous. The CDR3 sequence is 15 residues long. Germline-derived CDR1 and CDR2 are SGHAT and FQNNGV. The ends were cut back, 0 bases at V and 7 bases at J, with 15 bases in the middle. CDR3 protein: CASSLDIGLGSGYTF. CDR3 sequence (DNA): TGTGCCAGCAGCTTAGATATCGGGTTAGGTAGTGGCTACACCTTC.

DNA for the CDR3: TGTGCCAGCAGTTGGATGGGGGACAGGGTGGAAAAACTGTTTTTT. It codes for CASSWMGDRVEKLFF. This chain joins TRBV6-5 and TRBJ1-4, with 9 positions matching TRBD1. Trimming cost V 4 bases and J 8 bases; bases outside gene matches: 8. The germline gives CDR1 MNHEY, CDR2 SVGAGI. The CDR3 has 15 residues.

The rearrangement joins TRBV2 to TRBJ2-7; maybe TRBD1 (5 bases). V lost 7 bases, J lost 5 bases, and 15 bases lay in between. In germline, CDR1 is SNHLY, CDR2 FYNNEI. This CDR3 region has 13 residues. This CDR3 is CASTFGHRHEQYF. The CDR3 DNA follows: TGTGCCAGCACCTTCGGACACCGCCACGAGCAGTACTTC.

This chain uses TRBV13 with TRBJ1-2; D is possibly TRBD1 (5 bases). This CDR3 contains 12 residues. Germline V gives CDR1 PRHDT, CDR2 FYEKMQ (reference sequence). V gave up 6 bases and J gave up 1 base, with 6 bases separating them. The CDR3 is CASRGRNYGYTF. The DNA for the CDR3 is TGTGCCAGCAGGGGACGTAACTATGGCTACACCTTC.

V is TRBV6-6 and J is TRBJ1-2; possibly TRBD1 for D (5 bases). Germline-derived CDR1 and CDR2 are MNHNY and SVGAGI (reference sequence). This CDR3 has 14 amino acids. The V and J ends lost 0 bases and 3 bases respectively, with 8 bases between them. CDR3 region: CASSYSEGYYGYTF. In DNA form, the CDR3 reads TGTGCCAGCAGTTACTCGGAGGGGTACTATGGCTACACCTTC.

The V and J genes are TRBV7-9 and TRBJ1-1; D ambiguous. The germline V gene has CDR1 SEHNR and CDR2 FQNEAQ (reference sequence). V was pared by 5 bases and J by 0 bases, with 7 bases between. CDR3 size: 13 residues. CDR3 sequence reads: CASSRTLNTEAFF. The CDR3 nucleotides are TGTGCCAGCAGCCGTACATTGAACACTGAAGCTTTCTTT.

The chain joins TRBV2 to TRBJ1-1; D is unresolved. The V and J ends lost 6 bases and 4 bases respectively, with 18 bases between them. Germline V gene data show CDR1 as SNHLY and CDR2 as FYNNEI. CDR3 length: 15 amino acids. The CDR3 nucleotides are TGTGCCAGCAGACCCGGTTACATGGGGAGCACTGAAGCTTTCTTT. It codes for CASRPGYMGSTEAFF.

The gene calls are TRBV12-3 or TRBV12-4 and TRBJ2-5, with D possibly TRBD2 on 5 matching bases. V was cut by 3 bases and J by 4 bases, with 9 bases left in between. This CDR3 is 13 amino acids long. The CDR3 DNA reads TGTGCCAGCAGTTTTGCGGGTCGAGAGACCCAGTACTTC. This codes for CASSFAGRETQYF.

V is TRBV3-1 (or the pseudogene TRBV3-2) and J is TRBJ2-7, with TRBD2 matching over 7 bases. This CDR3 is 16 amino acids long. From germline, CDR1 is LGHDT and CDR2 YNNKEL (reference sequence). J gave up 7 bases and V 4 bases, and 16 bases lay outside the gene matches. The CDR3, as DNA: TGTGCCAGCAGCCGCTACCTAAGCGGGGAAACGTGGGAGCAGTACTTC. Its translation: CASSRYLSGETWEQYF.

In its sample, this clone was seen once. The CDR3 bases are TGTGCCAGCCGGCGGGACAACGAGCAGTACTTC. Its protein product is CASRRDNEQYF. V usage is TRBV6-5 and J usage is TRBJ2-7; D may correspond to TRBD1 or TRBD2 (6 bases each). Germline V gives CDR1 MNHEY, CDR2 SVGAGI. V dropped 8 bases and J dropped 5 bases, with 10 bases sitting between them. This CDR3 is 11 amino acids long.

The rearrangement uses TRBV27 and TRBJ2-7; D remains unclear. From germline, CDR1 is MNHEY and CDR2 SMNVEV (reference sequence). Deletions cut 7 bases from V and 0 bases from J, with 16 bases between. The CDR3 totals 15 residues. CDR3 sequence reads: CASKPGFDPSYEQYF. The CDR3 DNA reads TGTGCCAGCAAACCAGGATTTGACCCCTCCTACGAGCAGTACTTC.

A word on this clone: The sample has other DNA sequences that encode this CDR3 too. The gene calls are TRBV9 and TRBJ2-7; 7 bases agree with TRBD1. The CDR3 extends over 14 amino acids. V was clipped by 0 bases and J by 4 bases; unmatched bases: 4. CDR1 is SGDLS and CDR2 is YYNGEE in the germline V gene. CDR3 region: CASSVGGGRYEQYF. The CDR3 DNA reads TGTGCCAGCAGCGTAGGAGGGGGCCGGTACGAGCAGTACTTC.

This clone appeared once. The V and J genes are TRBV4-2 and TRBJ1-2; TRBD1 matches 9 bases. V dropped 3 bases and J dropped 7; count of bases not matched to a gene: 6. CDR1 and CDR2 (germline): LGHNA, YNFKEQ. The CDR3 has 14 amino acids. The CDR3: CASSHIGTGTGYTF. The CDR3 nucleotides read TGTGCCAGCAGCCACATAGGGACAGGGACTGGCTACACCTTC.

V usage is TRBV25-1 and J usage is TRBJ2-5; D is unresolved. Looked up from germline, CDR1 is MGHDK and CDR2 is SYGVNS. V lost 9 bases, J lost 6 bases, and 17 bases lay in between. This CDR3 comprises 13 residues. CDR3 in amino acids: CASRQGSRKTQYF. For the CDR3, the DNA is TGTGCCAGTCGCCAAGGATCCAGAAAGACCCAGTACTTC.

The chain recombines TRBV28 with TRBJ1-5, with 7 bases fitting TRBD1. CDR3 length equals 15 residues. Germline loops: CDR1 MDHEN, CDR2 SYDVKM. The V gene end was trimmed by 5 bases and the J gene end by 7 bases; junction bases not matched to a gene: 11. The CDR3 spells CASSRRGQGRQPQHF. DNA for the CDR3: TGTGCCAGCAGTCGGAGGGGGCAGGGTCGCCAGCCCCAGCATTTT.

V usage is TRBV28 and J usage is TRBJ2-6; 8 bases are shared with TRBD1. V was pared by 2 bases and J by 3 bases, with 6 bases of the junction left unmatched. CDR3 size: 17 residues. CDR1 MDHEN and CDR2 SYDVKM come from the germline V gene. The chain's CDR3 is CASSLRKTGVGANVLTF. The CDR3 region has the DNA TGTGCCAGCAGTTTAAGAAAGACAGGGGTTGGGGCCAACGTCCTGACTTTC.

The chain is built from TRBV7-2 and TRBJ2-1, with no clear D. Germline V gene data show CDR1 as SGHTA and CDR2 as FQGNSA. The V end was cut by 5 bases, the J end by 1 base, with 6 bases between. This CDR3 comprises 13 residues. This CDR3 reads CASSPRSYNEQFF. The DNA of the CDR3 is TGTGCCAGCAGCCCCCGGTCCTACAATGAGCAGTTCTTC. The whole variable domain, filled in from reference TRBV7-2 and TRBJ2-1, reads GAGVSQSPSNKVTEKGKDVELRCDPISGHTALYWYRQSLGQGLEFLIYFQGNSAPDKSGLPSDRFSAERTGGSVSTLTIQRTQQEDSAVYLCASSPRSYNEQFFGPGTRLTVL.

The CDR3 DNA is TGTGCCACCAGTGACCCGTCCCTCGGGGGGGTTGGCCAGCCCCAGCATTTT. Its protein is CATSDPSLGGVGQPQHF. V gene TRBV24-1 combines with J gene TRBJ1-5; TRBD1 is a possible D gene (5 bases). The ends were cut back, 4 bases at V and 7 bases at J, with 22 bases in the middle. The CDR3 has 17 residues. Germline V lookup: CDR1 KGHDR, CDR2 SFDVKD.

The CDR3 DNA follows: TGTGCCAGCAGTACACCGGGGGACAGCAAAAACATTCAGTACTTC. Encoded protein: CASSTPGDSKNIQYF. The chain joins TRBV28 to TRBJ2-4; TRBD1 is a possible D gene (7 bases). This CDR3 has 15 residues. Trimming took off 5 bases at V and 3 bases at J, with 14 bases between the two ends. CDR1 is MDHEN, CDR2 SYDVKM, per germline.

The chain uses TRBV7-2 and TRBJ2-3; TRBD1 agrees at 9 bases. The CDR3 sequence is 15 residues long. Per germline, CDR1 SGHTA and CDR2 FQGNSA. V lost 5 bases, J lost 4 bases, and 7 bases stayed unmatched. In nucleotides, the CDR3 is TGTGCCAGCAGCCAGGGACAGGGTGCCTCAGATACGCAGTATTTT. Protein product: CASSQGQGASDTQYF.

This chain connects TRBV6-2 or TRBV6-3 to TRBJ2-7, with 8 bases that match TRBD1. This CDR3 is 16 amino acids long. The germline CDR1 and CDR2 sequences are MNHEY and SVGEGT. J was trimmed by 1 base and V by 6 bases; bases with no gene match: 11. CDR3 DNA sequence: TGTGCCAGCAGCCGCTTCACACGGGACAGGTCCTACGAGCAGTACTTC. Protein: CASSRFTRDRSYEQYF.

The chain recombines TRBV20-1 with TRBJ2-3; 11 bases agree with TRBD2. The germline CDR1 and CDR2 sequences are DFQATT and SNEGSKA (reference sequence). V shed 6 bases and J 0 bases; nucleotides not matched to a gene: 5. The CDR3 is made up of 15 amino acids. The CDR3 sequence: CSASLAGGSTDTQYF. CDR3 DNA sequence: TGCAGTGCAAGTCTAGCGGGGGGAAGCACAGATACGCAGTATTTT.

The rearrangement joins TRBV10-3 to TRBJ2-1; 9 bases align to TRBD2. CDR1 and CDR2 (germline): ENHRY, SYGVKD. The CDR3 covers 14 residues. The V and J ends lost 4 bases and 8 bases, in that order; junction bases with no gene match: 6. In DNA, the CDR3 is TGTGCCATCAGTGGTATTCGCGGGGGGGATGAGCAGTTCTTC. The encoded protein is CAISGIRGGDEQFF.

V is TRBV3-1 (or the pseudogene TRBV3-2) and J is TRBJ2-1; D may be TRBD1 (5 bases). The CDR3 totals 13 residues. Germline-derived CDR1 and CDR2 are LGHDT and YNNKEL (reference sequence). Between the trimmed V and J ends, which lost 3 bases and 5 bases, there was a span of 8 bases. Written as DNA, the CDR3 is TGTGCCAGCAGCCAGATGGGGCACAATGAGCAGTTCTTC. Its protein is CASSQMGHNEQFF.

The rearrangement uses TRBV11-2 and TRBJ2-7, with D unclear. The length of the CDR3 is 15 residues. The germline V gene encodes CDR1 SGHAT and CDR2 FQNNGV. Trimming stripped 5 bases from V and 5 bases from J, with 19 bases between. The CDR3 sequence: CASSLSRRVGHEQYF. For the CDR3, the DNA is TGTGCCAGCAGCCTGAGTAGGCGCGTTGGCCACGAGCAGTACTTC.

This chain links TRBV11-1 with TRBJ2-3; D ambiguous. The length of the CDR3 is 14 residues. The V and J ends lost 8 bases and 2 bases respectively, with 14 bases between them. In germline, CDR1 is SGHAT, CDR2 FQDESV (reference sequence). For the CDR3, the DNA is TGTGCCAGCCAATGGGGTCAAGACACAGATACGCAGTATTTT. Protein sequence: CASQWGQDTDTQYF.

V usage is TRBV7-6 and J usage is TRBJ1-6, with D perhaps TRBD1 (5 bases). CDR3 size: 14 residues. The germline CDR1 and CDR2 sequences are SGHVS and FNYEAQ. Between the trimmed V and J ends, which lost 6 bases and 5 bases, there was a span of 11 bases. The DNA for the CDR3 is TGTGCCAGCAGACCTGGGACGGATAATTCACCCCTCCACTTT. Protein sequence: CASRPGTDNSPLHF.

This clone was seen only once. The genes are TRBV7-9 and TRBJ2-7; 8 bases line up with TRBD1. The V gene's germline CDR1 is SEHNR and CDR2 FQNEAQ (reference sequence). The trim removed 5 bases at V and 2 bases at J, leaving 8 bases unmatched. This CDR3 comprises 15 residues. The CDR3 DNA is TGTGCCAGCAGCGATACCGGGACAGGTCCCTACGAGCAGTACTTC. Residues: CASSDTGTGPYEQYF.

The chain carries TRBV24-1 and TRBJ2-5, with a tentative D call TRBD2 (5 bases). This CDR3 has 15 amino acids. V lost 1 base and J lost 4, with 12 bases in between. Germline assignment: CDR1 KGHDR and CDR2 SFDVKD. CDR3 sequence (DNA): TGTGCCACCAGTGATTTCGACGGTCGGGGAGAGACCCAGTACTTC. Protein sequence: CATSDFDGRGETQYF.

J is TRBJ1-5 and V is TRBV24-1; D gene ambiguous. V lost 3 bases and J 2 bases, leaving 7 bases between the germline ends. Germline CDR1 KGHDR, CDR2 SFDVKD. This CDR3 is 14 amino acids long. CDR3 residues: CATSDSQRNQPQHF. CDR3 sequence (DNA): TGTGCCACCAGTGATAGTCAACGCAATCAGCCCCAGCATTTT.